This record covers a single TCR beta chain. Its antigen is unidentified. PCR was performed using 60 Vbeta and 13 Jbeta primers. Clones were sequenced by immunoSEQ multiplex PCR, and TCRdb holds only the in-frame ones, with some missing. The sample consists of around 100,000 clones, less than 70% of them appearing once. Samples came from healthy bone marrow donors. The sample comes from a study of cytomegalovirus exposure and HLA in healthy donors. Turning to the study itself: Earlier results showed roughly 120 million unique TCR beta sequences derived from approximately 170 million T cells. Study-level findings and limits: In a later analysis, DRB1 alleles had the most associated TCRs; HLA-C alleles the fewest. HLA allele associations emerged for 16,951 TCR beta sequences in a later analysis, at 0.05 false discovery rate.

There are 15 residues in the CDR3. The chain uses TRBV21-1 and TRBJ2-7; the table names TRBD1, a call not compared with the DNA. TRBV21-1 is a listed pseudogene. The sample taken for sequencing was PBMCs. This clonotype was obtained from a woman aged 30 to 39 in good health and CMV-seronegative. CDR3 sequence (DNA): TGTGCCAGCAGGATCCCAGGGTTCCTCTCCTACGAGCAGTACTTC. It is translated as CASRIPGFLSYEQYF.